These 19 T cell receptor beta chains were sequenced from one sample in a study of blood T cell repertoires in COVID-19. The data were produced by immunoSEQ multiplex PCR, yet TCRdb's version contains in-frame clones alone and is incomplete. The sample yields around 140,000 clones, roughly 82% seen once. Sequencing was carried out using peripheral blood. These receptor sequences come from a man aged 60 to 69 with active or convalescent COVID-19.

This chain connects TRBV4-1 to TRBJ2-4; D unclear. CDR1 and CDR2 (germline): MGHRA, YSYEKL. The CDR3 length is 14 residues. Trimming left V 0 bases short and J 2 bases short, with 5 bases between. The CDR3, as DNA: TGCGCCAGCAGCCAAGATTACACCAAAAACATTCAGTACTTC. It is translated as CASSQDYTKNIQYF.

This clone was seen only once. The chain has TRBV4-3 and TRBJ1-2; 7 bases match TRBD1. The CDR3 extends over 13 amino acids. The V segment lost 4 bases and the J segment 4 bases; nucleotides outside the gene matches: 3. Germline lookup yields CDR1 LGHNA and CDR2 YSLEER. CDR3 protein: CASSPDRAYGYTF. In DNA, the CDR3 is TGCGCCAGCAGCCCAGACAGGGCCTATGGCTACACCTTC.

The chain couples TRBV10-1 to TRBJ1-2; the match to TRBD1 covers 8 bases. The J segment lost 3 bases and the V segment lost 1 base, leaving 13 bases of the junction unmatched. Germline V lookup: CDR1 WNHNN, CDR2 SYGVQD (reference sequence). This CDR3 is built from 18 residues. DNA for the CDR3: TGCGCCAGCAGTGAGTTGGGAGACAGGGGAACTCAATACTATGGCTACACCTTC. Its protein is CASSELGDRGTQYYGYTF.

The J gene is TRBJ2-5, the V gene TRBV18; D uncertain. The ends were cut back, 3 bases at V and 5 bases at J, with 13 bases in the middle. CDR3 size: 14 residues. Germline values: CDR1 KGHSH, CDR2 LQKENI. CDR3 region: CASSPVVGWETQYF. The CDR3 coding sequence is TGTGCCAGCTCACCTGTCGTCGGGTGGGAGACCCAGTACTTC.

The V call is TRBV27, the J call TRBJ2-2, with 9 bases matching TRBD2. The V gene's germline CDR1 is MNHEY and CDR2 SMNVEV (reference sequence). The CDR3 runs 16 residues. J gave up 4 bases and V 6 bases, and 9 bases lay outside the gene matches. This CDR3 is CASRTIAGASTGELFF. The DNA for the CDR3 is TGTGCCAGCAGAACAATAGCGGGGGCCTCCACCGGGGAGCTGTTTTTT.

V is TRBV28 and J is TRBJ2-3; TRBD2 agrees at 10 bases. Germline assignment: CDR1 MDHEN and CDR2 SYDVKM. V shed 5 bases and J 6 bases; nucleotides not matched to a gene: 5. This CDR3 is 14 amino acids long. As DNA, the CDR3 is TGTGCCAGCAGTCTAGCGGGAGAGTCGGATACGCAGTATTTT. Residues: CASSLAGESDTQYF.

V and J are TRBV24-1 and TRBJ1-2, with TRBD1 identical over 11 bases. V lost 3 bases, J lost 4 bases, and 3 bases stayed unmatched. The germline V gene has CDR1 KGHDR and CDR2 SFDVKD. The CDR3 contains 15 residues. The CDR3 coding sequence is TGTGCCACCAGTGATCGAGGACAGGGGGCCTATGGCTACACCTTC. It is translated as CATSDRGQGAYGYTF.

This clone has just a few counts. CDR3 protein: CASSLGLLETENYGYTF. The CDR3 DNA reads TGTGCCAGCTCACTGGGCCTACTTGAGACAGAGAACTATGGCTACACCTTC. The chain couples TRBV18 to TRBJ1-2; maybe TRBD1 (5 bases). Trimming stripped 4 bases from V and 2 bases from J, with 20 bases between. The germline V gene has CDR1 KGHSH and CDR2 LQKENI. CDR3 length: 17 residues.

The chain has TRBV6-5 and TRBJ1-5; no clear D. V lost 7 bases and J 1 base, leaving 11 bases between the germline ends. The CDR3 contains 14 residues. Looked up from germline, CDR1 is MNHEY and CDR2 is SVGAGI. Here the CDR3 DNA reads TGTGCCAGCAACGCAGGAACAAGCAATCAGCCCCAGCATTTT. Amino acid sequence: CASNAGTSNQPQHF.

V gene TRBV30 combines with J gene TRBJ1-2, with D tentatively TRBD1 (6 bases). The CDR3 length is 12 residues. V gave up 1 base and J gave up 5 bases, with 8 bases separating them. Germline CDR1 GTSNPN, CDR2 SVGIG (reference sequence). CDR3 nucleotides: TGTGCCTGGAGTGCGCAGGGGTATGGCTACACCTTC. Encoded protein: CAWSAQGYGYTF.

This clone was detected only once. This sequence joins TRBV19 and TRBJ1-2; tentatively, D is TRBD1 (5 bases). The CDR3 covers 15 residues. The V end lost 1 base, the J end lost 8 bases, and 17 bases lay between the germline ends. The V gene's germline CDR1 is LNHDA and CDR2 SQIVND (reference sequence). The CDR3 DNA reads TGTGCCAGTAGTATAGCCCCCGGGGGGATGGGAGGCTACACCTTC. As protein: CASSIAPGGMGGYTF.

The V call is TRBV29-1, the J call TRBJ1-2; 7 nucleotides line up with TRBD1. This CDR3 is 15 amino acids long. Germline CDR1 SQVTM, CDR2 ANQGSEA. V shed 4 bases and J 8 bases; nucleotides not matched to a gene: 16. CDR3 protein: CSVVPTGYAIGGYTF. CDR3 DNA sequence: TGCAGCGTTGTCCCGACAGGGTATGCCATCGGGGGCTACACCTTC.

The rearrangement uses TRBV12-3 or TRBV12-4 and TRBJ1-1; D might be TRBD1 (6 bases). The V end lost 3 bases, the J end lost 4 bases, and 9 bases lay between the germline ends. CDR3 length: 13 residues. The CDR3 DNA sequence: TGTGCCAGCAGTTTGGGGGCTAGCACTGAAGCTTTCTTT. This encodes CASSLGASTEAFF.

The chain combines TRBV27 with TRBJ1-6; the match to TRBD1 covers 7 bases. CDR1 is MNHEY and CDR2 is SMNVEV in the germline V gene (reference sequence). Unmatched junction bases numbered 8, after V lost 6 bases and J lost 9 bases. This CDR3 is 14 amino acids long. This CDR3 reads CASRLGQISSPLHF. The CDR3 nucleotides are TGTGCCAGCAGACTGGGACAGATCTCTTCACCCCTCCACTTT.

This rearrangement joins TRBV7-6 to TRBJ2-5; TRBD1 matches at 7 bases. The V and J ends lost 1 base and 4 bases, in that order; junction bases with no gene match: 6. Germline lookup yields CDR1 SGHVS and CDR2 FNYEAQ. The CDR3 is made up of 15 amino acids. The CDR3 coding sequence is TGTGCCAGCAGCTTAGGAACAGGGGTAATAGAGACCCAGTACTTC. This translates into CASSLGTGVIETQYF.

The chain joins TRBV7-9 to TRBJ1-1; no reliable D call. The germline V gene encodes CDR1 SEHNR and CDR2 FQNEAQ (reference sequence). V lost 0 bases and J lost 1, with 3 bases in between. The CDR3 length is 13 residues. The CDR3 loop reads CASSLAANTEAFF. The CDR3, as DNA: TGTGCCAGCAGCTTAGCAGCGAACACTGAAGCTTTCTTT.

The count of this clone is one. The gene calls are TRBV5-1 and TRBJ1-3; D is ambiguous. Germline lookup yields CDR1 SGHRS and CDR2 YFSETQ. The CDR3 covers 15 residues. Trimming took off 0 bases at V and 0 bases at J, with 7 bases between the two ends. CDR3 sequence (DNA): TGCGCCAGCAGCTTGGAACGGTTCTCTGGAAACACCATATATTTT. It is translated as CASSLERFSGNTIYF.

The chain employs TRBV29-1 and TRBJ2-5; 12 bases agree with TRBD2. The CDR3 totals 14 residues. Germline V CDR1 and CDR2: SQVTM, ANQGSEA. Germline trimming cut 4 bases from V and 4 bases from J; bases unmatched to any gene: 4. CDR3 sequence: CSVGPTSGGETQYF. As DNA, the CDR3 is TGCAGCGTTGGGCCGACTAGCGGGGGAGAGACCCAGTACTTC. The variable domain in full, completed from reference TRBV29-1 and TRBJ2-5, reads SAVISQKPSRDICQRGTSLTIQCQVDSQVTMMFWYRQQPGQSLTLIATANQGSEATYESGFVIDKFPISRPNLTFSTLTVSNMSPEDSSIYLCSVGPTSGGETQYFGPGTRLLVL.

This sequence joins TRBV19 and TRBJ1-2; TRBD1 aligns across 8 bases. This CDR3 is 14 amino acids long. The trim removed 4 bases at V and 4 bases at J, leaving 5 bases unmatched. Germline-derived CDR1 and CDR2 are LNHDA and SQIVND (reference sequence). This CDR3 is CASSSPGGAYGYTF. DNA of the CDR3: TGTGCCAGTAGTAGTCCAGGGGGCGCCTATGGCTACACCTTC.